Shown below are 5 T cell receptor beta chains from a single sample sequenced in a study of response to subunit inactivated influenza vaccine. TCRdb reprocessed the RT-PCR reads via MiXCR and lists one record per CDR3 protein. Here the sample spans a few hundred thousand distinct CDR3 sequences, about 14% being singletons. This specimen consisted of PBMCs from blood, obtained 11 to 12 days after vaccination. Every receptor here comes from a man in his fifties or sixties who received an inactivated influenza vaccine.

This clonotype has a handful of counts. The J gene is TRBJ2-6, the V gene TRBV7-9; 7 bases agree with TRBD1. J gave up 2 bases and V 2 bases, and 3 bases lay outside the gene matches. The CDR3 consists of 16 residues. Germline V gene sequence: CDR1 SEHNR, CDR2 FQNEAQ (reference sequence). The CDR3 region has the DNA TGTGCCAGCAGCTTAAACAGGGGACCTGGGGCCAACGTCCTGACTTTC. Amino acid sequence: CASSLNRGPGANVLTF.

In this sample, this clonotype turned up a few times. This chain connects TRBV7-6 to TRBJ2-1; tentatively, D is TRBD1 or TRBD2 (6 bases each). Germline CDR1 reads SGHVS; CDR2 reads FNYEAQ. The CDR3 runs to 17 residues. Trimming took 1 base from V and 8 from J, leaving 21 bases between them. The CDR3 here is CASSLGPIGGNFDEQFF. The CDR3 bases are TGTGCCAGCAGCTTAGGACCCATAGGGGGGAATTTCGATGAGCAGTTCTTC.

V is TRBV20-1 and J is TRBJ1-5, with D maybe TRBD1 (5 bases). CDR1 is DFQATT and CDR2 is SNEGSKA in the germline V gene (reference sequence). Deletions cut 6 bases from V and 2 bases from J, with 17 bases between. This CDR3 has 15 amino acids. CDR3 sequence: CSAAPAGRGNQPQHF. The CDR3 coding sequence is TGCAGTGCCGCTCCCGCGGGCAGGGGCAATCAGCCCCAGCATTTT.

DNA for the CDR3: TGTGCCAGCAGCGTAGCGCCGGAGAAAGGAAATGAAAAACTGTTTTTT. Translated: CASSVAPEKGNEKLFF. The rearrangement links TRBV9 to TRBJ1-4; no firm D call. The V gene's germline CDR1 is SGDLS and CDR2 YYNGEE. V was cut by 0 bases and J by 5 bases, with 14 bases left in between. The CDR3 contains 16 residues.

The chain combines TRBV2 with TRBJ2-3, with 8 bases fitting TRBD1. The CDR3 consists of 14 residues. V gave up 10 bases and J gave up 1 base; unmatched junction bases: 7. CDR1 and CDR2 (germline): SNHLY, FYNNEI. Here the CDR3 reads CAKKDRGGTDTQYF. CDR3 coding DNA: TGTGCCAAAAAAGACAGGGGAGGCACAGATACGCAGTATTTT.